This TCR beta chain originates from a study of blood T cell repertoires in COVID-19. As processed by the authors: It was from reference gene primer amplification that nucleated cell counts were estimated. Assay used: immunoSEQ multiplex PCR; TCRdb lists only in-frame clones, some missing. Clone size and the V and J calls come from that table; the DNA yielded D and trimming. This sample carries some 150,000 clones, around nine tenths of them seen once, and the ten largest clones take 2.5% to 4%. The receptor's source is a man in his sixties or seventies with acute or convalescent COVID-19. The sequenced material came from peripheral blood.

In DNA form, the CDR3 reads TGTGCCAGCAGTTTAGGCGGGACTACAACACAAGATACGCAGTATTTT. It codes for CASSLGGTTTQDTQYF. The rearrangement uses TRBV27 and TRBJ2-3; 7 bases match TRBD2. The CDR3 is made up of 16 amino acids. J was trimmed by 5 bases and V by 2 bases; bases with no gene match: 10. Per the germline V gene, CDR1 is MNHEY and CDR2 is SMNVEV (reference sequence).